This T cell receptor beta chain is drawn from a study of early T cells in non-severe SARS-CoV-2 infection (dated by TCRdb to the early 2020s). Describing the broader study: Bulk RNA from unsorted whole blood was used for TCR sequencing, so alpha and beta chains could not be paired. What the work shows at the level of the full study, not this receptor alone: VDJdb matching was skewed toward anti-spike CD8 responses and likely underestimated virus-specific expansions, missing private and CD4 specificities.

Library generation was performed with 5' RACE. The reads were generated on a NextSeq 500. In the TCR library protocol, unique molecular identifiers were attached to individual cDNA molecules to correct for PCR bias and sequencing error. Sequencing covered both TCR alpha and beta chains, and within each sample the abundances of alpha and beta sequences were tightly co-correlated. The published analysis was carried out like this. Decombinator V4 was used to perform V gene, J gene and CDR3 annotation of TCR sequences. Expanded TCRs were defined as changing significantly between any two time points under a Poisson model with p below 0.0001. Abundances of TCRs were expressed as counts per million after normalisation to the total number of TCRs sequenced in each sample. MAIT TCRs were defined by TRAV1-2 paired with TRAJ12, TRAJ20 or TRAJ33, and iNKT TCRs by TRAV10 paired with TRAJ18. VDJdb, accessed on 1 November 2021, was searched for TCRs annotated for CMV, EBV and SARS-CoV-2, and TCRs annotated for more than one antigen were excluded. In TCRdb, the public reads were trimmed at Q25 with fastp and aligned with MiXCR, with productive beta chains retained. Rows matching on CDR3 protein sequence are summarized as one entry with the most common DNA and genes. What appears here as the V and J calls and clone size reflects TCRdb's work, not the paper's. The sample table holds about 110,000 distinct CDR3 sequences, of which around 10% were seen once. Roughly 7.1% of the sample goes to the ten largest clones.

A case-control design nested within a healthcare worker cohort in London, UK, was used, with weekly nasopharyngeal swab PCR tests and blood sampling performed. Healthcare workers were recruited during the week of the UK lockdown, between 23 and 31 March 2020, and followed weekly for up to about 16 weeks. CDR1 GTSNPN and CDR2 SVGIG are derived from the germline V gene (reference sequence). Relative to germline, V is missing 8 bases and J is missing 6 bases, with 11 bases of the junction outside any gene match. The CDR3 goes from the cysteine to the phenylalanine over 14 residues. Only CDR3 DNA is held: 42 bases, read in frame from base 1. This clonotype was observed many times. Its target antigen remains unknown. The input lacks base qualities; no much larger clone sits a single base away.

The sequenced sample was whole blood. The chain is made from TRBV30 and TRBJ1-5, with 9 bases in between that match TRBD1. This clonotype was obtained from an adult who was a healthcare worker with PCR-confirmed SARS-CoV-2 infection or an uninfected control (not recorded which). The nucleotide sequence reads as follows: TGTGCCAGAAAACAGGGGGCGCCAGTTCAGCCCCAGCATTTT. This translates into CARKQGAPVQPQHF.